Sequencing of this T cell receptor (beta chain) was carried out in a study of CD8 T cells in Susac syndrome (dated by TCRdb to about 2019). For the wider study: Of the Susac syndrome patients who were sequenced, more than five had clinically active disease and 8 or 9 were in clinical remission. At blood withdrawal, Susac syndrome patients were either therapy-naive, taking corticosteroids (in some cases with IVIg as well), or taking IVIg alone. The study used repertoire sequencing to test whether antigen drove CD8+ T cell activation and differentiation in Susac syndrome.

RNA was extracted with the RNeasy kit and roughly 0.45 to 1 ug was reverse transcribed using random hexamers. The immunoSEQ multiplex PCR assay, covering 54 Vbeta and 13 Jbeta segments, was used to amplify TCR beta CDR3 regions. PCR amplification bias was corrected by using a synthetic template baseline for primer optimization and computational correction. The paper's data handling went like this. Only productive sequences were kept, with reads annotated to V, D and J genes according to IMGT and analyzed in immunoSEQ Analyzer. Clonality was calculated as one minus the Shannon entropy normalized by log2 of the number of productive unique sequences. For each patient and control, public and private clones were evaluated among the 100 most prevalent clones. A clone was defined as Susac-specific if it was absent from the healthy and MS cohorts, from over a thousand published viral clones and from other ImmuneACCESS disease sequences. TCRdb ran its own pipeline on the public reads, namely fastp trimming at Q25 and MiXCR clone calling, and kept in-frame beta chains. All rows with the same CDR3 protein become a single entry with the most common DNA and genes. For this entry, the V and J calls and clone size follow TCRdb and not the study's own pipeline. The sample records under 300,000 distinct CDR3 sequences, less than 96% of which are singletons. The top ten clones comprise about 0.1% of the sample.

As regards this clonotype: There is no known antigen for this receptor. No per-base quality is available; no much larger clone lies one base away.

Peripheral blood CD8+ and CD4+ T cells from healthy donors, Susac syndrome patients and multiple sclerosis patients were profiled using high-throughput TCR beta sequencing. Susac syndrome patients met recently defined diagnostic criteria for definite or probable disease. CD8+ TEMRA cells were enriched by FACS, while bulk CD8+ and CD4+ T cells were purified by magnetic negative isolation. Blood was collected in EDTA tubes and processed within 24 hours, with PBMCs isolated through density gradient centrifugation. PBMCs destined for TCR sequencing were cryopreserved in liquid nitrogen and later thawed in a 37 °C water bath. The sorted or isolated CD4+, CD8+ and CD8+ TEMRA cells had a purity of 90% or higher. What the research found in general, with its limitations: The TCR sequencing and HLA analysis was acknowledged to have included a relatively small number of individuals. No clonal expansion was detected in the CD4+ T cell repertoire of Susac syndrome patients.

The CDR3 runs 13 amino acids, cysteine and phenylalanine included. Only CDR3 DNA is held: 39 bases, read in frame from base 1. Looking up the germline V gene (reference sequence) yields CDR1 WNHNN and CDR2 SYGVQD. V gives up 6 bases and J gives up 2 bases, and the segment between their germline ends measures 10 bases. The chain links TRBV10-1 with TRBJ2-5; matching of 6 bases hints at TRBD2 as the D gene. The sample consisted of CD4+ T cells from PBMCs. The clonotype comes from a human donor with Susac syndrome. At the DNA level, the sequence is TGCGCCAGCAGAAGGAGCGGGCAAGAGACCCAGTACTTC. Its protein is CASRRSGQETQYF.